This T cell receptor (beta chain) was recovered during a study of breast tumors, draining lymph nodes, adjacent tissues. Notes on the study in general: Tumor repertoires ranked between lymph nodes and nontumor tissue in diversity, with V and J gene preferences.

TCRdb redid the calling of the multiplex PCR reads with MiXCR, one entry per CDR3 protein. The top ten clones hold about 2.5% of a sample with approximately 140,000 distinct CDR3 sequences, about 30% of them seen once. Notes on this clonotype: What it binds is unknown. A much larger clone lies a single base off, so this may be a read error.

Trimming removed 11 bases at V and 4 bases at J, with 15 bases between. This CDR3 spans 13 amino acids. The germline gives CDR1 MNHNY, CDR2 SVGAGI (reference sequence). The lymph nodes were axillary draining lymph nodes from breast cancer patients. This sequence was found in a female donor with breast cancer. Some clones in this sample may be carry-over from other donors' samples. The chain has TRBV6-6 and TRBJ1-5; tentatively, D is TRBD1 (6 bases). The sample was axillary lymph node tissue. The CDR3 region has the DNA TGTGCCTCGAACCCGGACAGTAATCAGCCCCAGCATTTT. Protein: CASNPDSNQPQHF.